One and the same sample provided the 32 T cell receptor beta chains below, sequenced in a study of blood T cell repertoires in COVID-19 (TCRdb year 2020). The library was generated by the immunoSEQ multiplex PCR assay. The source is immuneACCESS, and TCRdb retained only in-frame sequences with V and J called. Part of the clones is not carried over; for the studies checked, unresolved V genes explain less than half of this, and the remainder is unexplained. The sample data list about 59,000 clones, and 65% to 90% of these were observed just once. The ten largest account for about 18% of the sample. Input material: peripheral blood. The receptor set was obtained from a human donor in a cohort sampled during active COVID-19.

The rearrangement joins TRBV10-3 to TRBJ2-1; TRBD1 is a possible D gene (5 bases). The V gene lost 7 bases and the J gene lost 9 bases, with 16 bases spanning the gap. CDR3 length: 13 residues. Per germline, CDR1 ENHRY and CDR2 SYGVKD. CDR3 DNA: TGTGCCATCACCAGAGGCCTCCAGGGTGAGCAGTTCTTC. This encodes CAITRGLQGEQFF.

The J gene is TRBJ2-5, the V gene TRBV29-1; possibly TRBD1 for D (5 bases). The CDR3 has 13 residues. Trimming shortened V by 3 bases and J by 1 base, and 9 bases separated the two germline ends. Germline V CDR1 and CDR2: SQVTM, ANQGSEA. The CDR3 bases are TGCAGCGTTGACGGCAGGGCCCAAGAGACCCAGTACTTC. Its protein product is CSVDGRAQETQYF.

CDR3 DNA sequence: TGTGCCAGTAGTTTCGAAGGGGGCTCATCTGGAAACACCATATATTTT. Encoded protein: CASSFEGGSSGNTIYF. V gene TRBV19 combines with J gene TRBJ1-3; 7 positions match TRBD1. The CDR3 length is 16 residues. Unmatched junction bases numbered 8, after V lost 5 bases and J lost 1 base. The germline V gene encodes CDR1 LNHDA and CDR2 SQIVND (reference sequence).

In its sample, this clone was seen many times. V gene TRBV10-3 combines with J gene TRBJ2-7; TRBD1 matches 10 bases. The CDR3 is 16 amino acids. In germline, CDR1 is ENHRY, CDR2 SYGVKD. V lost 2 bases to trimming and J lost 4 bases; unmatched junction nucleotides: 8. CDR3 loop: CAISEGRTGGRYEQYF. The DNA of the CDR3 is TGTGCCATCAGTGAGGGCAGGACAGGGGGACGGTACGAGCAGTACTTC.

This chain uses TRBV30 with TRBJ1-5, with 7 bases aligning to TRBD1. Germline V CDR1 and CDR2: GTSNPN, SVGIG (reference sequence). V lost 0 bases, J lost 4 bases, and 6 bases stayed unmatched. This CDR3 contains 15 residues. The CDR3 region has the DNA TGTGCCTGGAGTGTGGGCGACAGGGTAAATCAGCCCCAGCATTTT. Translated: CAWSVGDRVNQPQHF.

Here the CDR3 reads CAWSDSQGRGYEQYF. For the CDR3, the DNA is TGTGCCTGGAGTGATTCACAGGGTAGGGGTTACGAGCAGTACTTC. The chain is built from TRBV30 and TRBJ2-7; D may be TRBD1 (6 bases). V was cut by 1 base and J by 4 bases, with 17 bases left in between. Per germline, CDR1 GTSNPN and CDR2 SVGIG (reference sequence). This CDR3 spans 15 amino acids.

The chain joins TRBV7-2 to TRBJ1-5; 7 bases fit TRBD1. J was trimmed by 1 base and V by 5 bases; bases with no gene match: 14. This CDR3 contains 18 residues. Germline lookup yields CDR1 SGHTA and CDR2 FQGNSA. CDR3: CASSPNRQGEISNQPQHF. CDR3 DNA: TGTGCCAGCAGCCCAAATAGACAGGGAGAGATCAGCAATCAGCCCCAGCATTTT.

The CDR3 DNA reads TGTGCCAGCAGCCGACAGTCAGATACGCAGTATTTT. Translated, it gives CASSRQSDTQYF. The chain recombines TRBV7-2 with TRBJ2-3, with a tentative D call TRBD1 (5 bases). V lost 5 bases, J lost 4 bases, and 7 bases lay in between. This CDR3 contains 12 residues. Germline-derived CDR1 and CDR2 are SGHTA and FQGNSA.

The chain links TRBV19 to TRBJ2-3; TRBD2 agrees at 11 bases. With V trimmed by 6 bases and J by 0 bases, 2 bases remained unmatched. Germline loops: CDR1 LNHDA, CDR2 SQIVND (reference sequence). This CDR3 region has 15 residues. This CDR3 reads CASSLAGGSTDTQYF. The CDR3, as DNA: TGTGCCAGTAGCCTAGCGGGGGGAAGCACAGATACGCAGTATTTT.

The chain combines TRBV4-3 with TRBJ1-1, with a tentative D call TRBD1 (6 bases). Germline CDR1 and CDR2: LGHNA and YSLEER. CDR3 size: 14 residues. The V gene lost 4 bases and the J gene lost 5 bases, with 14 bases spanning the gap. The chain's CDR3 is CASSLTGIGTEAFF. CDR3 nucleotides: TGCGCCAGCAGCCTCACAGGGATCGGGACTGAAGCTTTCTTT.

This clone has a single count. CDR3 in DNA: TGTGCCAGCACCAGGTCTTACAATGAGCAGTTCTTC. This gives the protein CASTRSYNEQFF. The chain links TRBV12-3 or TRBV12-4 to TRBJ2-7; D unresolved. The J call is uncertain, as TRBJ2-1 better fits the DNA end. This CDR3 comprises 12 residues.

The rearrangement joins TRBV7-2 to TRBJ2-5, with D possibly TRBD1 on 6 matching bases. This CDR3 region has 14 residues. Per germline, CDR1 SGHTA and CDR2 FQGNSA. V dropped 2 bases and J dropped 1 base, with 8 bases sitting between them. DNA for the CDR3: TGTGCCAGCAGCTTAAGACAGGTCCAAGAGACCCAGTACTTC. This encodes CASSLRQVQETQYF.

The chain combines TRBV4-1 with TRBJ1-2; maybe TRBD1 (5 bases). V shed 4 bases and J shed 2 bases, with 11 bases lying between them. This CDR3 spans 14 amino acids. Germline V gene sequence: CDR1 MGHRA, CDR2 YSYEKL. In nucleotides, the CDR3 is TGCGCCAGCAGCCGTGGCAGGGCGAACTATGGCTACACCTTC. Translating it yields CASSRGRANYGYTF.

This chain uses TRBV27 with TRBJ2-2; D remains unclear. The V gene lost 3 bases and the J gene lost 0 bases, with 8 bases spanning the gap. Germline V gives CDR1 MNHEY, CDR2 SMNVEV (reference sequence). There are 15 residues in the CDR3. CDR3 in amino acids: CASSFKTSNTGELFF. The CDR3 region has the DNA TGTGCCAGCAGTTTCAAGACATCGAACACCGGGGAGCTGTTTTTT.

The chain recombines TRBV3-1 (or the pseudogene TRBV3-2) with TRBJ1-2; weak D call: TRBD1 (6 bases). The V end was cut by 5 bases, the J end by 5 bases, with 15 bases between. Germline V CDR1 and CDR2: LGHDT, YNNKEL (reference sequence). This CDR3 region has 14 residues. CDR3 sequence: CASSGGPQGYGYTF. For the CDR3, the DNA is TGTGCCAGCAGCGGGGGCCCCCAGGGGTATGGCTACACCTTC.

The chain links TRBV29-1 to TRBJ1-2, with 7 positions matching TRBD1. The V gene's germline CDR1 is SQVTM and CDR2 ANQGSEA. The CDR3 loop spans 11 amino acids. J gave up 2 bases and V 7 bases, and 1 base lay outside the gene matches. DNA for the CDR3: TGCAGCGCGACAGGGAACTATGGCTACACCTTC. Protein sequence: CSATGNYGYTF.

This chain links TRBV5-1 with TRBJ2-1; 9 nucleotides match TRBD2. Trimming removed 4 bases from V and 1 base from J; junction bases left unmatched: 15. The CDR3 totals 19 residues. Germline-derived CDR1 and CDR2 are SGHRS and YFSETQ. CDR3 loop: CASSPLPSILAGSYNEQFF. The CDR3, as DNA: TGCGCCAGCAGCCCACTCCCGAGCATCCTAGCGGGGTCCTACAATGAGCAGTTCTTC.

This rearrangement joins TRBV28 to TRBJ2-5, with TRBD2 matching 8 bases. The germline gives CDR1 MDHEN, CDR2 SYDVKM. This CDR3 is built from 14 residues. J was trimmed by 5 bases and V by 2 bases; bases with no gene match: 4. The CDR3 protein is CASSLAGGRETQYF. The DNA for the CDR3 is TGTGCCAGCAGTTTAGCGGGGGGCCGGGAGACCCAGTACTTC.

V is TRBV9 and J is TRBJ1-3; TRBD1 matches 8 bases. Germline CDR1 and CDR2: SGDLS and YYNGEE. Trimming at V came to 4 bases and at J to 4 bases, leaving 10 bases not matched to a gene. This CDR3 has 16 residues. The DNA for the CDR3 is TGTGCCAGCAGCTTAGACCCAGGGGGCAACGGAAACACCATATATTTT. Encoded protein: CASSLDPGGNGNTIYF.

J is TRBJ2-5 and V is TRBV9; perhaps TRBD2 as D (5 bases). The V gene lost 2 bases and the J gene lost 2 bases, with 13 bases spanning the gap. The CDR3 covers 15 residues. Per germline, CDR1 SGDLS and CDR2 YYNGEE. CDR3 in amino acids: CASSVPDGGQETQYF. CDR3 bases: TGTGCCAGCAGCGTCCCAGATGGAGGACAAGAGACCCAGTACTTC.

The sample holds a few counts of this clone. The rearrangement uses TRBV11-2 and TRBJ1-5, with D possibly TRBD1 on 6 matching bases. CDR3 length: 16 amino acids. Germline V gives CDR1 SGHAT, CDR2 FQNNGV. Trimming removed 5 bases at V and 6 bases at J, with 20 bases between. The CDR3: CASSPGGQGISQPQHF. The CDR3 DNA reads TGTGCCAGCAGCCCTGGCGGCCAGGGGATTTCTCAGCCCCAGCATTTT.

About this clone: The identical CDR3 is also encoded by other nucleotide sequences in the sample. This chain links TRBV5-1 with TRBJ2-1, with 15 bases identical to TRBD2. CDR1 and CDR2 from the germline V gene are SGHRS and YFSETQ. The length of the CDR3 is 17 residues. V shed 4 bases, J shed 6 bases, and the junction held 8 bases outside the gene matches. The CDR3 nucleotides are TGCGCCAGCAGCCCAGGACTAGCGGGGGGGCAAGGCAATGAGCAGTTCTTC. This gives the protein CASSPGLAGGQGNEQFF.

The chain joins TRBV5-1 to TRBJ2-1, with TRBD2 identical over 7 bases. V shed 0 bases and J 4 bases; nucleotides not matched to a gene: 7. The CDR3 has 16 residues. The germline CDR1 and CDR2 sequences are SGHRS and YFSETQ. CDR3 bases: TGCGCCAGCAGCTTGGCGGGCGGACTAGGGTACAATGAGCAGTTCTTC. This translates into CASSLAGGLGYNEQFF.

The chain couples TRBV30 to TRBJ1-2; 7 bases match TRBD1. This CDR3 contains 13 residues. The V segment lost 5 bases and the J segment 1 base; nucleotides outside the gene matches: 4. Germline values: CDR1 GTSNPN, CDR2 SVGIG (reference sequence). The CDR3 coding sequence is TGTGCCTGGCACAGGGGTTTTAACTATGGCTACACCTTC. It yields the protein CAWHRGFNYGYTF.

This clone appeared once. The rearrangement joins TRBV28 to TRBJ1-2; unclear D gene. Trimming stripped 3 bases from V and 2 bases from J, with 7 bases between. CDR1 is MDHEN and CDR2 is SYDVKM in the germline V gene. The CDR3 covers 13 residues. For the CDR3, the DNA is TGTGCCAGCAGTTTTCTACAGAACTATGGCTACACCTTC. The encoded protein is CASSFLQNYGYTF.

The chain is built from TRBV7-2 and TRBJ2-3; weak D call: TRBD2 (6 bases). The CDR3 is 14 residues long. CDR1 and CDR2 from the germline V gene are SGHTA and FQGNSA. Trimming shortened V by 1 base and J by 4 bases, and 9 bases separated the two germline ends. This CDR3 reads CASSLVAGPDTQYF. CDR3 DNA: TGTGCCAGCAGCTTAGTTGCGGGGCCAGATACGCAGTATTTT. Looking up the rest from reference TRBV7-2 and TRBJ2-3 gives the full variable domain: GAGVSQSPSNKVTEKGKDVELRCDPISGHTALYWYRQSLGQGLEFLIYFQGNSAPDKSGLPSDRFSAERTGGSVSTLTIQRTQQEDSAVYLCASSLVAGPDTQYFGPGTRLTVL.

The chain combines TRBV6-5 with TRBJ2-7; tentatively, D is TRBD1 (6 bases). The germline V gene has CDR1 MNHEY and CDR2 SVGAGI. V was shortened by 2 bases and J by 2 bases, with 16 bases between the two germline ends. This CDR3 has 16 residues. In DNA, the CDR3 is TGTGCCAGCAGTTACGGCTCCGGGACATCAGCCTACGAGCAGTACTTC. Translating gives CASSYGSGTSAYEQYF.

This clone was detected once. The rearrangement uses TRBV11-3 and TRBJ1-1; TRBD1 might be the D (5 bases). The CDR3 is 11 residues long. Trimming took 5 bases from V and 7 from J, leaving 8 bases between them. Germline CDR1 reads SGHNT; CDR2 reads YENEEA. The CDR3 is CASSAQGEAFF. In DNA form, the CDR3 reads TGTGCCAGCAGCGCCCAGGGTGAAGCTTTCTTT.

The chain recombines TRBV14 with TRBJ2-3; 8 bases agree with TRBD1. The V gene end was trimmed by 3 bases and the J gene end by 6 bases; junction bases not matched to a gene: 11. This CDR3 contains 16 residues. The germline gives CDR1 SGHDN, CDR2 FVKESK. CDR3 DNA: TGTGCCAGCAGCCAGAAAACCGGGACAGGTCGGGATACGCAGTATTTT. Amino acid sequence: CASSQKTGTGRDTQYF.

The rearrangement uses TRBV6-5 and TRBJ1-5; D not resolved. CDR1 and CDR2 (germline): MNHEY, SVGAGI. The CDR3 consists of 13 residues. V lost 5 bases and J lost 0, with 5 bases in between. For the CDR3, the DNA is TGTGCCAGCAGTACAGTTAGCAATCAGCCCCAGCATTTT. Its protein product is CASSTVSNQPQHF.

The rearrangement links TRBV4-2 to TRBJ2-1, with 13 bases that match TRBD2. J lost 9 bases, V lost 1 base, and 6 bases had no gene match. CDR3 size: 16 residues. Germline CDR1 reads LGHNA; CDR2 reads YNFKEQ. CDR3 sequence (DNA): TGTGCCAGCAGCCAAGCCCCGACTAGCGGGGGGTCTGAGCAGTTCTTC. As protein: CASSQAPTSGGSEQFF.

The chain couples TRBV4-1 to TRBJ1-2, with 8 bases matching TRBD1. The CDR3 is 15 amino acids. Trimming at V came to 1 base and at J to 3 bases, leaving 4 bases not matched to a gene. Looked up from germline, CDR1 is MGHRA and CDR2 is YSYEKL. This CDR3 is CASSQGQGLHYGYTF. The CDR3 DNA reads as TGCGCCAGCAGCCAAGGACAGGGGCTCCACTATGGCTACACCTTC.